One T cell receptor beta chain is described in this entry. Its antigen is not known. This sample stems from a study of cytomegalovirus exposure and HLA in healthy donors. Study-level findings and limits: Donors belonging to an Asian-associated ancestry cluster reportedly showed fewer N-insertions in productive TCRs than the roughly 670-donor mean, according to what a later analysis found.

The PCR had 60 Vbeta and 13 Jbeta primers. Produced via immunoSEQ multiplex PCR; TCRdb's table is partial and in-frame only. The sample holds 170,000 or so clones, 79% seen once. The source material was PBMCs. The sequence was obtained from a middle-aged woman in good health and CMV-seronegative.

Here the CDR3 DNA reads TGCGCCAGCAGCCATCCCGCGCGCCAGGCTGTGGACACTGAAGCTTTCTTT. It yields the protein CASSHPARQAVDTEAFF. The gene calls are TRBV4-1 and TRBJ1-1; D unresolved. In germline, CDR1 is MGHRA, CDR2 YSYEKL. CDR3 length equals 17 residues. V was cut by 3 bases and J by 3 bases, with 20 bases left in between.